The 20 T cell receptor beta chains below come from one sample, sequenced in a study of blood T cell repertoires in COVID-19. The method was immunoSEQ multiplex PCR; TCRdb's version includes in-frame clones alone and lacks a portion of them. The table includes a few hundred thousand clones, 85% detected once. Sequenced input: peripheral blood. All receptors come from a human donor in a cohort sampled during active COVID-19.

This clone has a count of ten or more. The CDR3 region has the DNA TGTGCCAGCAGTTGGACAGGCGCTGAGCAGTTCTTC. Translated: CASSWTGAEQFF. The chain recombines TRBV6-5 with TRBJ2-1, with TRBD1 matching 7 bases. With V trimmed by 4 bases and J by 9 bases, 3 bases remained unmatched. Germline values: CDR1 MNHEY, CDR2 SVGAGI. The CDR3 is 12 residues long.

For the CDR3, the DNA is TGTGCCAGCGGACGGGGGGAGACCCAGTACTTC. Amino acids: CASGRGETQYF. This chain joins TRBV6-5 and TRBJ2-5; tentatively, D is TRBD2 (6 bases). The CDR3 loop spans 11 amino acids. The ends were cut back, 8 bases at V and 5 bases at J, with 9 bases in the middle. From germline, CDR1 is MNHEY and CDR2 SVGAGI.

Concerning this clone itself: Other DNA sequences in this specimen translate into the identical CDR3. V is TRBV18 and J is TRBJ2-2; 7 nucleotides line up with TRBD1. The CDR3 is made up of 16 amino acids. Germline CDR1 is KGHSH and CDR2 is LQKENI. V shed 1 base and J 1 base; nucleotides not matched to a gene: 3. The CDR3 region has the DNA TGTGCCAGCTCACCACGACAGGGTGGGAACACCGGGGAGCTGTTTTTT. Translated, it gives CASSPRQGGNTGELFF.

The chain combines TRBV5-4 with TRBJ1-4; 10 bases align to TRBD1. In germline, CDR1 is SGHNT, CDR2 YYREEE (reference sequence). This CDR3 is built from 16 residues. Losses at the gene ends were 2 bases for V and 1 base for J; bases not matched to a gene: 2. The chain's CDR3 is CASSFRTGGTNEKLFF. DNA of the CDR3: TGTGCCAGCAGCTTTAGGACAGGGGGAACTAATGAAAAACTGTTTTTT.

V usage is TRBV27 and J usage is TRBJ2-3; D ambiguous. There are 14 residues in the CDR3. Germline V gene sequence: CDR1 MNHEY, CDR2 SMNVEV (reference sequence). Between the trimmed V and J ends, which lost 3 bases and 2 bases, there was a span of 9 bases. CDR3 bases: TGTGCCAGCAGTTTGGCAGGAAACACAGATACGCAGTATTTT. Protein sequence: CASSLAGNTDTQYF.

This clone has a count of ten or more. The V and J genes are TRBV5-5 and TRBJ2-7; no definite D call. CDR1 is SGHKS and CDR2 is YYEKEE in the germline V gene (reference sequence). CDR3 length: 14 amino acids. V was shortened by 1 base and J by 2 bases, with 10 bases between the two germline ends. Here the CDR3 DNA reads TGTGCCAGCAGCTTGTTGTGGTCAGCCTACGAGCAGTACTTC. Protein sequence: CASSLLWSAYEQYF.

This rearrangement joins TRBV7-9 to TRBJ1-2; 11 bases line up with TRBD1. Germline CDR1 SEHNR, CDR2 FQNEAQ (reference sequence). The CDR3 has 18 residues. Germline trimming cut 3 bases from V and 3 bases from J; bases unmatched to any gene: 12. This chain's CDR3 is CASSFSAGTGGRDYGYTF. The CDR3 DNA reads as TGTGCCAGCAGCTTCAGCGCCGGGACAGGGGGAAGAGACTATGGCTACACCTTC.

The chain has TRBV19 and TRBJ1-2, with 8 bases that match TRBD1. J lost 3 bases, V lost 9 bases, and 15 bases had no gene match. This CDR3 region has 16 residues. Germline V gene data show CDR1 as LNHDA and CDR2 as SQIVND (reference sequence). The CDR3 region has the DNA TGTGCCAGCATGAACTTGGCCGGGACAGGACACTATGGCTACACCTTC. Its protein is CASMNLAGTGHYGYTF.

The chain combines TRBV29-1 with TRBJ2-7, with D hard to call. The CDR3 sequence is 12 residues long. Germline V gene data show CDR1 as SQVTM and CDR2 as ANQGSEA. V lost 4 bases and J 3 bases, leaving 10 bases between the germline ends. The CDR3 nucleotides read TGCAGCGTTGGTGACATACGCTACGAGCAGTACTTC. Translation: CSVGDIRYEQYF.

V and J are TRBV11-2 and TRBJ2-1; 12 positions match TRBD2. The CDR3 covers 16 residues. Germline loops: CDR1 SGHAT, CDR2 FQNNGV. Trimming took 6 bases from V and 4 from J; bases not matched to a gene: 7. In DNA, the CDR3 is TGTGCCAGCAGGCCTAGCGGGGGGGCAGGGTACAATGAGCAGTTCTTC. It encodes CASRPSGGAGYNEQFF.

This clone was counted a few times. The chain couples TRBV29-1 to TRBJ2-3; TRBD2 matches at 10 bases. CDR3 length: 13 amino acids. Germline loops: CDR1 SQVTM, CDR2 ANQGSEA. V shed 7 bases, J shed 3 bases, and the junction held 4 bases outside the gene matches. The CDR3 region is CSASGGVTDTQYF. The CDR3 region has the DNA TGCAGCGCAAGCGGGGGGGTAACAGATACGCAGTATTTT.

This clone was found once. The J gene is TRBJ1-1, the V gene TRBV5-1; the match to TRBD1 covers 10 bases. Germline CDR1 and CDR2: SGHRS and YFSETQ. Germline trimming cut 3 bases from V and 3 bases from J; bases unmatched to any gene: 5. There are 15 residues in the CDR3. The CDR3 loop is CASSSETGGYTEAFF. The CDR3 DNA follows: TGCGCCAGCAGCTCTGAGACAGGGGGCTACACTGAAGCTTTCTTT.

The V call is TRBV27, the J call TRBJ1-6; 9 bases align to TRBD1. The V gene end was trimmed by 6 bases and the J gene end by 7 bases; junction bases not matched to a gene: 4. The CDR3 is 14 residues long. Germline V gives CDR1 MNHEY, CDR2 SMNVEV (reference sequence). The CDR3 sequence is CASRTGTGNSPLHF. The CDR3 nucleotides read TGTGCCAGCAGGACCGGGACAGGGAATTCACCCCTCCACTTT.

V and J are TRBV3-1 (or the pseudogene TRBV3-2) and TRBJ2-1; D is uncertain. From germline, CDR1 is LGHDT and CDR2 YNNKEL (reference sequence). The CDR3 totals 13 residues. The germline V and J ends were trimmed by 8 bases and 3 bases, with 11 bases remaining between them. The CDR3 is CASAGADYNEQFF. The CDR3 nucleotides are TGTGCCAGCGCCGGAGCCGACTACAATGAGCAGTTCTTC.

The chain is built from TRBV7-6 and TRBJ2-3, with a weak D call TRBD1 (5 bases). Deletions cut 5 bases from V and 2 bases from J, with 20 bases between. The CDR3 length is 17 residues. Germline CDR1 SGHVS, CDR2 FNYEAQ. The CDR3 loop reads CASSPKGAGRPTDTQYF. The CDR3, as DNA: TGTGCCAGCAGCCCCAAAGGGGCCGGACGACCCACAGATACGCAGTATTTT.

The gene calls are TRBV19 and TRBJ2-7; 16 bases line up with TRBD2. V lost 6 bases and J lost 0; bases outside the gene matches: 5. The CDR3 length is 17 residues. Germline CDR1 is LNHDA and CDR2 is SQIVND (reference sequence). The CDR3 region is CASSPGLAGGSSYEQYF. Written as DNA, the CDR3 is TGTGCCAGTAGCCCGGGACTAGCGGGGGGGAGCTCCTACGAGCAGTACTTC.

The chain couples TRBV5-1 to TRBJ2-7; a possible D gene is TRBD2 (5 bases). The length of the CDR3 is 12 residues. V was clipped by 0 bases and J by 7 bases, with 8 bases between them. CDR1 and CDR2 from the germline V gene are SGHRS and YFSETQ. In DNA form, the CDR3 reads TGCGCCAGCAGCTTGGACCGGAGGGAGCAGTACTTC. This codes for CASSLDRREQYF.

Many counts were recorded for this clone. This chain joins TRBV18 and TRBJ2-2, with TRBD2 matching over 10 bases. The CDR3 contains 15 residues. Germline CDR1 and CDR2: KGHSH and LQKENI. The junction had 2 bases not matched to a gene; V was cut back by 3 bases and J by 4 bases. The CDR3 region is CASSPGLATTGELFF. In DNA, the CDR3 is TGTGCCAGCTCACCGGGACTAGCGACCACCGGGGAGCTGTTTTTT. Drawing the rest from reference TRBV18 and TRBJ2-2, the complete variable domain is NAGVMQNPRHLVRRRGQEARLRCSPMKGHSHVYWYRQLPEEGLKFMVYLQKENIIDESGMPKERFSAEFPKEGPSILRIQQVVRGDSAAYFCASSPGLATTGELFFGEGSRLTVL.

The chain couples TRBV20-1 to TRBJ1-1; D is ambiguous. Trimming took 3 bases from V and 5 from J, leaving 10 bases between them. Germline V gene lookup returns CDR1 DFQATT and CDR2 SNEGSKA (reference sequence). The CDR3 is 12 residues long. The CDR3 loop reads CSASPYRTEAFF. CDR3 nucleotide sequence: TGCAGTGCTAGTCCCTATCGGACTGAAGCTTTCTTT.

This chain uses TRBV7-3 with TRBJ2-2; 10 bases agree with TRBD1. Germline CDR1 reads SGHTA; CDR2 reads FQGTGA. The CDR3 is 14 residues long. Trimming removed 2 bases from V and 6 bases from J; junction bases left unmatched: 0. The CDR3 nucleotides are TGTGCCAGCAGCTTAGGACAGGGGGCCGGGGAGCTGTTTTTT. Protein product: CASSLGQGAGELFF.